The rows below give T cell receptor beta chains drawn from one sample of a study of T cells in Graves' hyperthyroidism and ophthalmopathy. TCRdb used MiXCR to reprocess the multiplex PCR reads, holding one entry per CDR3 protein. The table shows about 640,000 distinct CDR3 sequences, with less than 25% occurring only once. Specimen: blood. These receptors were collected from a man between 25 and 39 years old with Graves' ophthalmopathy. CDR3s leave out the opening cysteine and the closing phenylalanine or tryptophan. Rows may omit the clone size; those that give it use once, few, many or a size class.

j_call | v_call | clone_size | cdr3_aa
TRBJ2-3 | TRBV20-1 | few | SASRVAADTQY
TRBJ2-3 | TRBV27 | NA | ASSLRLRTDTQY
TRBJ1-1 | TRBV3-1 | few | ASSPYSGNTEAF
TRBJ2-2 | TRBV7-2 | NA | ASSLGRQGIYTGELF
TRBJ2-2 | TRBV29-1 | NA | SVAGQSNTGELF
TRBJ1-1 | TRBV28 | many | ASSLQGRAEAF
TRBJ2-5 | TRBV5-1 | many | ASSLLDHPNLETQY
TRBJ2-3 | TRBV2 | NA | ASRLQADTQY
TRBJ2-1 | TRBV30 | many | AWSGGRGGGVEQF
TRBJ2-3 | TRBV20-1 | few | SAPGAGLPDTQY
TRBJ2-5 | TRBV11-2 | many | ASSFEGGETQY
TRBJ2-3 | TRBV7-9 | NA | ASTPADTQY
TRBJ2-1 | TRBV25-1 | many | ASSETAYNEQF
TRBJ2-7 | TRBV28 | NA | ASSHPGDVRNEQY
TRBJ2-7 | TRBV14 | NA | ASSPLRTSGRNEQY
TRBJ2-1 | TRBV7-9 | many | ASSFRSGLRYNEQF
TRBJ2-3 | TRBV7-2 | NA | ASSTRDRGGGDTQY
TRBJ2-3 | TRBV7-2 | NA | ASSLQSYTQY
TRBJ1-2 | TRBV6-1 | many | ASSETNTRQVRGYT
TRBJ1-1 | TRBV6-1 | many | ASSEIRWVNTEAF